The clone carrying this TCR beta chain came up many times. The target antigen is unknown. There are 15 residues in the CDR3. CDR1 and CDR2 from the germline V gene are SGHVS and FNYEAQ. V trimming: 6 bases; J trimming: 1 base; junction bases outside the gene matches: 1. For TCR beta, libraries came from quantitative 5'-RACE with molecular barcodes. TCRdb re-derived calls from the 5' RACE reads in MiXCR, one entry per CDR3 protein. The sample has 130,000 or so distinct CDR3 sequences, 9.5% to 12% seen once. These data belong to a study of CD8 T cells in ankylosing spondylitis. Overall study results and limits: In reactive arthritis synovial fluid and blood, some motif variants had been reported before. Disease-associated clones were reportedly significantly overrepresented in matched ankylosing spondylitis synovial fluid. Several highly homologous variants formed a TCR beta motif that appeared characteristic of ankylosing spondylitis blood.

The origin of this receptor is a female donor with ankylosing spondylitis or in good health (not recorded which). The sequenced material came from blood, either unsorted or a sorted T cell fraction (not recorded which). The chain joins TRBV7-6 to TRBJ2-2, with 11 bases aligning to TRBD2. CDR3 sequence: CASRGTSGNTGELFF. The CDR3 DNA sequence: TGTGCCAGCAGGGGGACTAGCGGGAACACCGGGGAGCTGTTTTTT. The variable domain in full, completed from reference TRBV7-6 and TRBJ2-2, reads GAGVSQSPRYKVTKRGQDVALRCDPISGHVSLYWYRQALGQGPEFLTYFNYEAQQDKSGLPNDRFSAERPEGSISTLTIQRTEQRDSAMYRCASRGTSGNTGELFFGEGSRLTVL.